This T cell receptor (beta chain) appears in the sequencing data of a study of technical replicates of blood from a handful of donors. The V gene's germline CDR1 is MNHGY and CDR2 SVAAGI. The J segment lost 4 bases and the V segment lost 0 bases, leaving 4 bases of the junction unmatched. The CDR3 has 16 residues. Method: immunoSEQ multiplex PCR; TCRdb's copy keeps in-frame clones and lacks some. In the table there are roughly 70,000 clones, 95% to 97% of which are singletons. The chain recombines TRBV6-9 with TRBJ2-2, with 8 bases lining up with TRBD1. This receptor was taken from a human donor in good health. The sequenced sample was T cells isolated from PBMCs. DNA of the CDR3: TGTGCCAGCAGTTATTCGGACAGGGAAAGCACCGGGGAGCTGTTTTTT. It yields the protein CASSYSDRESTGELFF.